One sample yielded the 28 T cell receptor beta chains listed below, sequenced in a study of T cells in Graves' hyperthyroidism and ophthalmopathy. TCR beta CDR3 regions were amplified from RNA. HTBI primers were the set used in a first-round RT-PCR of the TCR CDR3. TCRdb itself ran the multiplex PCR reads through MiXCR, one entry per CDR3 protein. The table includes around 400,000 distinct CDR3 sequences, less than 20% detected once. Sequenced sample: blood. Receptors were obtained from a woman aged 18-29 years with Graves' hyperthyroidism that later progressed to Graves' ophthalmopathy.

This clonotype was seen repeatedly, ten times or more. In nucleotides, the CDR3 is TGTGCCAGCAGCCTGGCTAGCGGGGGGGAGCAGTTCTTC. This gives the protein CASSLASGGEQFF. This chain links TRBV2 with TRBJ2-1; 11 bases are shared with TRBD2. This CDR3 has 13 amino acids. The V and J ends lost 6 bases and 10 bases, in that order; junction bases with no gene match: 5. Germline V gene data show CDR1 as SNHLY and CDR2 as FYNNEI.

The sample holds one count of this clonotype. A much larger clone lies a single base off, so this may be a read error. The chain is built from TRBV6-2 or TRBV6-3 and TRBJ1-1, with a tentative D call TRBD1 (6 bases). The germline CDR1 and CDR2 sequences are MNHEY and SVGEGT. V gave up 10 bases and J gave up 3 bases, with 18 bases separating them. CDR3 length: 14 residues. CDR3: CATTTTGSDTEAFF. The CDR3 nucleotides read TGTGCCACCACCACCACAGGGAGTGACACTGAAGCTTTCTTT.

This clonotype was counted many times. The chain employs TRBV27 and TRBJ2-7, with D maybe TRBD2 (6 bases). Looked up from germline, CDR1 is MNHEY and CDR2 is SMNVEV (reference sequence). V was cut by 5 bases and J by 0 bases, with 17 bases left in between. CDR3 length: 16 residues. CDR3 DNA: TGTGCCAGCAGTCAAATTAAGGGACTCCACTCCTACGAGCAGTACTTC. Protein sequence: CASSQIKGLHSYEQYF.

The table lists this clonotype with a few counts. The genes are TRBV20-1 and TRBJ1-3; D is uncertain. The V and J ends lost 2 bases and 0 bases respectively, with 8 bases between them. The CDR3 runs to 14 residues. Germline V gene sequence: CDR1 DFQATT, CDR2 SNEGSKA (reference sequence). In nucleotides, the CDR3 is TGCAGTGCTAGACTCGGAAGCTCTGGAAACACCATATATTTT. Its protein product is CSARLGSSGNTIYF.

This clonotype was observed at least ten times. V and J are TRBV2 and TRBJ1-2, with D uncertain. The CDR3 has 14 residues. V lost 6 bases to trimming and J lost 5 bases, with 16 bases between them. Germline CDR1 and CDR2: SNHLY and FYNNEI. The CDR3 bases are TGTGCCAGCAGGGACTGGGGTGAGGGATATGGCTACACCTTC. This gives the protein CASRDWGEGYGYTF.

V and J are TRBV20-1 and TRBJ2-1; 7 nucleotides match TRBD1. V dropped 0 bases and J dropped 9; count of bases not matched to a gene: 11. The length of the CDR3 is 15 residues. Germline V gene sequence: CDR1 DFQATT, CDR2 SNEGSKA (reference sequence). The CDR3 sequence: CSARDPRQGLLEQFF. The CDR3 DNA is TGCAGTGCTAGAGATCCGCGACAGGGCCTTCTTGAGCAGTTCTTC.

This clonotype was seen more than once but under ten times. The chain employs TRBV4-1 and TRBJ1-6; the D gene is possibly TRBD1 (5 bases). Germline CDR1 is MGHRA and CDR2 is YSYEKL. Trimming removed 5 bases at V and 9 bases at J, with 35 bases between. The CDR3 is made up of 21 amino acids. CDR3 protein: CASSKSPGLGGTIHRLSPLHF. In nucleotides, the CDR3 is TGCGCCAGCAGCAAGTCCCCTGGCCTGGGGGGGACCATTCACCGTCTTTCACCCCTCCACTTT.

This clonotype has at least ten counts. CDR3 in amino acids: CASSLSSGGGISPYEQYF. The CDR3 coding sequence is TGTGCCAGCAGCTTAAGTTCGGGCGGGGGAATTAGCCCCTACGAGCAGTACTTC. This chain uses TRBV11-2 with TRBJ2-7; TRBD2 agrees at 7 bases. The germline gives CDR1 SGHAT, CDR2 FQNNGV. After removal of 2 bases from V and 2 bases from J, the junction contained 15 bases not matched to a gene. The length of the CDR3 is 18 residues.

This clonotype was recorded at least ten times. The CDR3, as DNA: TGTGCCAGCAGAATAGCGGGAGCCTACGAGCAGTACTTC. Its translation is CASRIAGAYEQYF. V gene TRBV12-3 or TRBV12-4 combines with J gene TRBJ2-7; 9 nucleotides line up with TRBD2. The CDR3 is 13 amino acids. The V gene end was trimmed by 6 bases and the J gene end by 2 bases; junction bases not matched to a gene: 2.

This clonotype was seen repeatedly, ten times or more. The J gene is TRBJ1-5, the V gene TRBV28; TRBD1 matches 7 bases. This CDR3 is 16 amino acids long. Germline V gene sequence: CDR1 MDHEN, CDR2 SYDVKM. Germline trimming cut 5 bases from V and 2 bases from J; bases unmatched to any gene: 9. CDR3 sequence: CASSTRQGKGNQPQHF. The CDR3 region has the DNA TGTGCCAGCAGTACAAGACAGGGAAAAGGCAATCAGCCCCAGCATTTT.

This clonotype has at least ten counts. J is TRBJ2-1 and V is TRBV12-5, with D possibly TRBD2 on 5 matching bases. The germline CDR1 and CDR2 sequences are LGHNT and FRNRAP. The germline V and J ends were trimmed by 2 bases and 0 bases, with 17 bases remaining between them. The CDR3 covers 18 residues. The CDR3 reads CASGLPTGEPSSYNEQFF. CDR3 sequence (DNA): TGTGCTAGTGGTTTGCCTACCGGGGAACCCAGCTCCTACAATGAGCAGTTCTTC.

This clonotype was counted a few times. V and J are TRBV4-1 and TRBJ2-2, with 8 positions matching TRBD2. CDR1 MGHRA and CDR2 YSYEKL come from the germline V gene. V trimming: 3 bases; J trimming: 3 bases; junction bases outside the gene matches: 12. CDR3 length: 18 amino acids. The CDR3 protein is CASSHDLRGLGDTGELFF. In DNA, the CDR3 is TGCGCCAGCAGCCATGACTTAAGGGGACTAGGGGACACCGGGGAGCTGTTTTTT.

On this clonotype itself: The junction departs from the called germline gene at one end, perhaps through a read error. The gene calls are TRBV7-2 and TRBJ2-1; tentatively, D is TRBD2 (5 bases). The germline CDR1 and CDR2 sequences are SGHTA and FQGNSA. The CDR3 is made up of 18 amino acids. CDR3 protein: CASSRSGSGQSSYNDQFF. CDR3 bases: TGTGCCAGCAGCCGGTCGGGGTCTGGGCAAAGCTCCTACAATGATCAGTTCTTC.

This clonotype was detected many times. This chain uses TRBV20-1 with TRBJ2-7; 10 bases align to TRBD1. Germline CDR1 is DFQATT and CDR2 is SNEGSKA (reference sequence). J was trimmed by 4 bases and V by 6 bases; bases with no gene match: 6. The CDR3 is 13 amino acids. CDR3 coding DNA: TGCAGTGCAACTTGGACAGGGGGGTACGAGCAGTACTTC. Amino acids: CSATWTGGYEQYF.

This clonotype has just a few counts. The rearrangement joins TRBV28 to TRBJ2-1; 9 bases agree with TRBD2. Germline V lookup: CDR1 MDHEN, CDR2 SYDVKM. After removal of 7 bases from V and 5 bases from J, the junction contained 9 bases not matched to a gene. CDR3 length: 15 residues. The CDR3 sequence: CASILYAGGNNEQFF. The CDR3 nucleotides are TGTGCCAGCATCCTTTATGCGGGAGGGAACAATGAGCAGTTCTTC.

V usage is TRBV4-3 and J usage is TRBJ1-4; 9 positions match TRBD1. The CDR3 extends over 20 amino acids. The ends lost 2 bases at V and 15 bases at J; junction bases unmatched: 28. Germline V gives CDR1 LGHNA, CDR2 YSLEER. Here the CDR3 reads CASSQLIGDRAVNEKLLVFF. DNA for the CDR3: TGCGCCAGCAGCCAACTCATAGGGGACAGGGCCGTTAATGAAAAACTGTTGGTGTTTTTT.

This clonotype was counted at least ten times. The chain links TRBV29-1 to TRBJ2-5, with no clear D. Trimming removed 4 bases from V and 3 bases from J, with 15 bases in between. Germline V gene sequence: CDR1 SQVTM, CDR2 ANQGSEA. CDR3 length: 14 amino acids. CDR3 protein: CSVAPQPVEETQYF. CDR3 coding DNA: TGCAGCGTTGCCCCACAGCCGGTGGAAGAGACCCAGTACTTC.

The chain carries TRBV27 and TRBJ2-7, with TRBD1 as a possible D gene (6 bases). The CDR3 loop spans 15 amino acids. Germline assignment: CDR1 MNHEY and CDR2 SMNVEV (reference sequence). With 3 bases removed from V and 0 bases from J, the gap between germline ends came to 12 bases. Written as DNA, the CDR3 is TGTGCCAGCAGTTTCGCGACAGGAAGCTCCTACGAGCAGTACTTC. As protein: CASSFATGSSYEQYF.

This clonotype was seen at least ten times. Here the CDR3 reads CASSFTGLGTDTQYF. In DNA form, the CDR3 reads TGTGCCAGCAGTTTTACGGGACTAGGCACAGATACGCAGTATTTT. The chain combines TRBV12-3 or TRBV12-4 with TRBJ2-3; 8 bases align to TRBD2. This CDR3 is built from 15 residues. Unmatched junction bases numbered 3, after V lost 3 bases and J lost 1 base.

This clonotype has ten or more counts. DNA of the CDR3: TGTGCCATCCTGCTAGCGGGAGGCGCAGATACGCAGTATTTT. Amino acid sequence: CAILLAGGADTQYF. The J gene is TRBJ2-3, the V gene TRBV6-1, with 11 bases identical to TRBD2. This CDR3 contains 14 residues. The ends lost 10 bases at V and 4 bases at J; junction bases unmatched: 7. The germline V gene encodes CDR1 MNHNS and CDR2 SASEGT.

As regards this clonotype: A much larger clone lies a single base off, so this may be a read error. The chain is built from TRBV12-3 or TRBV12-4 and TRBJ2-7, with TRBD1 identical over 10 bases. This CDR3 region has 14 residues. The CDR3 reads CANSYHGQGGEQYF. CDR3 DNA: TGTGCCAACAGTTACCATGGACAGGGGGGAGAGCAGTACTTC.

This clonotype was seen many times. The V gene is TRBV18, the J gene TRBJ2-1; D may be TRBD1 (5 bases). The CDR3 has 18 residues. Deletions cut 1 base from V and 6 bases from J, with 22 bases between. CDR1 is KGHSH and CDR2 is LQKENI in the germline V gene. The CDR3 DNA sequence: TGTGCCAGCTCACCACGTCAGGGTTTGATTTTTGATATCAATGAGCAGTTCTTC. It specifies CASSPRQGLIFDINEQFF.

This clonotype appeared many times. V usage is TRBV28 and J usage is TRBJ2-5, with TRBD1 as a possible D gene (5 bases). The CDR3 runs 14 residues. Per germline, CDR1 MDHEN and CDR2 SYDVKM. The ends were cut back, 5 bases at V and 5 bases at J, with 15 bases in the middle. This chain's CDR3 is CASSPRQWWETQYF. The CDR3 DNA reads as TGTGCCAGCAGTCCCCGACAGTGGTGGGAGACCCAGTACTTC.

The chain combines TRBV19 with TRBJ1-6; maybe TRBD1 (6 bases). The V gene's germline CDR1 is LNHDA and CDR2 SQIVND (reference sequence). Trimming stripped 6 bases from V and 8 bases from J, with 17 bases between. The CDR3 has 15 residues. The CDR3 here is CASSVFQGPDSPLHF. The CDR3 DNA sequence: TGTGCCAGTAGCGTCTTCCAGGGGCCGGATTCACCCCTCCACTTT.

The table lists this clonotype with a few counts. This rearrangement joins TRBV2 to TRBJ2-7; D ambiguous. V lost 3 bases, J lost 5 bases, and 17 bases lay in between. Germline loops: CDR1 SNHLY, CDR2 FYNNEI. There are 15 residues in the CDR3. The CDR3 nucleotides read TGTGCCAGCAGTGAGCGGTTTCGGACGGCCGACGAGCAGTACTTC. Its translation: CASSERFRTADEQYF.

This clonotype has a handful of counts. The V call is TRBV9, the J call TRBJ2-1, with D unresolved. This CDR3 spans 13 amino acids. Trimming removed 0 bases at V and 10 bases at J, with 11 bases between. Germline V CDR1 and CDR2: SGDLS, YYNGEE. The CDR3 DNA follows: TGTGCCAGCAGCGTAGGGCCTGAGGTGGAGCAGTTCTTC. It codes for CASSVGPEVEQFF.

This clonotype was recorded at least ten times. The chain carries TRBV7-9 and TRBJ2-5; D gene uncertain. The ends were cut back, 0 bases at V and 4 bases at J, with 12 bases in the middle. The CDR3 contains 15 residues. Germline values: CDR1 SEHNR, CDR2 FQNEAQ (reference sequence). The CDR3 region has the DNA TGTGCCAGCAGCTTAGCGCTATCCCTGGCAGAGACCCAGTACTTC. Residues: CASSLALSLAETQYF.

This clonotype was seen a handful of times. J is TRBJ2-7 and V is TRBV4-1; TRBD2 aligns across 7 bases. Per germline, CDR1 MGHRA and CDR2 YSYEKL. The CDR3 consists of 14 residues. J lost 6 bases, V lost 3 bases, and 8 bases had no gene match. In DNA form, the CDR3 reads TGCGCCAGCAGCCAGACACGTACTAGCGTCGAGCAGTACTTC. Protein: CASSQTRTSVEQYF.